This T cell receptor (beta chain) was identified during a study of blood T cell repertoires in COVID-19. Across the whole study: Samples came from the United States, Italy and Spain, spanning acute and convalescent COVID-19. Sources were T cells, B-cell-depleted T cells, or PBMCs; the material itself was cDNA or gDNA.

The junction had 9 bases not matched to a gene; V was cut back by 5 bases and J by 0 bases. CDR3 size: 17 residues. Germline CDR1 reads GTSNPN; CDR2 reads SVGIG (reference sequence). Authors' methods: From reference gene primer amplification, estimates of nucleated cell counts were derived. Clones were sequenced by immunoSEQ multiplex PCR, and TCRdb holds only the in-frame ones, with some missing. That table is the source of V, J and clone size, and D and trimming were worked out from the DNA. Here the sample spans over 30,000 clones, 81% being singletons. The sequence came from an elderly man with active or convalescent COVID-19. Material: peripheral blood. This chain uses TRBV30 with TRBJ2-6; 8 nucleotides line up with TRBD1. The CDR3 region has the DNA TGTGCCTGGCTGAACCGGGACAGGCCCTCTGGGGCCAACGTCCTGACTTTC. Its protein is CAWLNRDRPSGANVLTF.